The text below deals with one T cell receptor (beta chain). Its target is unknown. The immunoSEQ assay was version 4, run in survey mode. Assay: immunoSEQ multiplex PCR; the TCRdb copy retains only in-frame clones and omits some. This table has roughly 28,000 clones, around 80% appearing once. In germline, CDR1 is MNHEY, CDR2 SMNVEV (reference sequence). The CDR3 consists of 16 residues. J was trimmed by 0 bases and V by 5 bases; bases with no gene match: 4. The stimulus was lysate of CMV-infected fibroblasts, around 11 ug/mL. CD40L/CD69 double-negative CD45RO-high memory CD4+ T cells were collected. Stimulated PBMCs had first been depleted of CD8+ T cells. The source of the sample is a study of persistence of HIV-infected CD4 T cells. On the study more broadly: CD4+ T cells responding to CMV or HIV-1 Gag were isolated.

Study-wide results and caveats: Proviral oligoclonality tracked with TCR oligoclonality within the same sorted cells.

The rearrangement links TRBV27 to TRBJ1-1; 12 bases fit TRBD1. This clonotype was obtained from an adult woman with HIV who was CMV-seropositive. The sequencing here drew on CD4+ T cells sorted from PBMCs after approximately 20-hour stimulation, taken from a patient who received antiretroviral therapy. The CDR3 region has the DNA TGTGCCAGCAGTGGGACAGGGGGCCAAATGAACACTGAAGCTTTCTTT. Translated, it gives CASSGTGGQMNTEAFF.